The rows below give T cell receptor beta chains drawn from one sample of a study of control samples from healthy donors and cancer patients. Measured with immunoSEQ multiplex PCR; TCRdb has only the in-frame clones, and not every one. The sample has 140,000 or so clones, around 94% seen once. Material for sequencing was PBMCs. Receptors originate from a man between 60 and 70 years old with colorectal cancer. CDR3s include the opening cysteine and the closing phenylalanine or tryptophan. The order of the fields is clone size, D gene, J gene, V gene, CDR3 DNA, CDR3 protein. A D gene is named only where the DNA matches it firmly. The listing skips clone size in some rows; elsewhere it reads once, few, many or a size class.

- | - | TRBJ2-7 | TRBV7-2 | TGTGCCAGCAGCTTAGCTGGCGTTAGCGAGCAGTACTTC | CASSLAGVSEQYF
- | - | TRBJ2-1 | TRBV4-1 | TGCGCCAGCAGCCTCCGCAATGAGCAGTTCTTC | CASSLRNEQFF
- | - | TRBJ2-3 | TRBV10-2 | TGCGCCAGCAGTGAGCGGGCAGGGCGCCCTTCAGATACGCAGTATTTT | CASSERAGRPSDTQYF
- | - | TRBJ2-3 | TRBV19 | TGTGCCAGTAGGACATCCTCGGGGGGCGTCGGCACAGATACGCAGTATTTT | CASRTSSGGVGTDTQYF
few | TRBD1 | TRBJ1-4 | TRBV7-2 | TGTGCCAGCAGCTTGGACAGGGGTAATGAAAAACTGTTTTTT | CASSLDRGNEKLFF
- | TRBD2 | TRBJ2-1 | TRBV12-3/TRBV12-4 | TGTGCCAGCACCGGACTAGCTGGTGGTGAGCAGTTCTTC | CASTGLAGGEQFF
- | - | TRBJ2-1 | TRBV19 | TGTGCCAGTTCAGGCACGGGGGCCCCCAATGAGCAGTTCTTC | CASSGTGAPNEQFF
- | - | TRBJ1-1 | TRBV10-3 | TGTGCCATCAGGTGGCAGGGGAACACTGAAGCTTTCTTT | CAIRWQGNTEAFF
- | - | TRBJ2-3 | TRBV10-3 | TGTGCCATCAGTGAGAGGTCTAGAGGTGTAGAAGATACGCAGTATTTT | CAISERSRGVEDTQYF
- | - | TRBJ2-3 | TRBV9 | TGTGCCAGCAGCCCCACAGGGTGGGGCACAGATACGCAGTATTTT | CASSPTGWGTDTQYF
once | - | TRBJ2-6 | TRBV6-5 | TGTGCCAGCAGCGTACAGGGCTCTGGGGCCAACGTCCTGACTTTC | CASSVQGSGANVLTF
- | - | TRBJ1-6 | TRBV30 | TGTGCCTGGATGGAGTACTCCTATAATTCACCCCTCCACTTT | CAWMEYSYNSPLHF
- | TRBD1 | TRBJ1-2 | TRBV29-1 | TGCAGCGTTATGACAGGGCGAGACTATGGCTACACCTTC | CSVMTGRDYGYTF
- | TRBD2 | TRBJ2-2 | TRBV6-5 | TGTGCCAGCAGCAGCGGGGGGACCGGGGAGCTGTTTTTT | CASSSGGTGELFF
- | TRBD1 | TRBJ1-2 | TRBV9 | TGTGCCAGCAGCCCCCGGACAGGGCTTGGCTACACCTTC | CASSPRTGLGYTF
- | - | TRBJ2-4 | TRBV28 | TGTGCCAGCGGCTCACGGAACATTCAGTACTTC | CASGSRNIQYF
- | TRBD1 | TRBJ2-3 | TRBV27 | TGTGCCAGCAGTTTAAGGGGACAGTCCACAGATACGCAGTATTTT | CASSLRGQSTDTQYF
- | - | TRBJ2-7 | TRBV20-1 | TGCAGTGCGCGGGACTACGAGCAGTACTTC | CSARDYEQYF
- | - | TRBJ1-2 | TRBV3-1/TRBV3-2 | TGTGCCAGCAGCCAAGATTTGATAGTCCAGGACTATGGCTACACCTTC | CASSQDLIVQDYGYTF
- | - | TRBJ1-2 | TRBV6-2/TRBV6-3 | TGTGCCAGCAGTTGGACAGAACGCTATGGCTACACCTTC | CASSWTERYGYTF
- | - | TRBJ2-7 | TRBV7-9 | TGTGCCAGCAGCTCCTCCGCTCTTTTAATGACGGGGGAGCAGTACTTC | CASSSSALLMTGEQYF
- | - | TRBJ2-1 | TRBV3-1/TRBV3-2 | TGTGCCAGCAGCCAAGGGGGACACAATGAGCAGTTCTTC | CASSQGGHNEQFF
- | - | TRBJ2-7 | TRBV30 | TGTGCCTGGGGACAGCTCTCCTACGAGCAGTACTTC | CAWGQLSYEQYF
- | - | TRBJ1-6 | TRBV2 | TGTGCCAGCAGTGAAGTTAGACAGAATAATTCACCCCTCCACTTT | CASSEVRQNNSPLHF
- | - | TRBJ1-1 | TRBV18 | TGTGCCAGCTCACCACCGACGGGGACGACGGGGGGCACTGAAGCTTTCTTT | CASSPPTGTTGGTEAFF
- | TRBD2 | TRBJ2-3 | TRBV3-1/TRBV3-2 | TGTGCCAGCAGCCAAAAAAGTTTACTAGCGGGGCCCACAGATACGCAGTATTTT | CASSQKSLLAGPTDTQYF